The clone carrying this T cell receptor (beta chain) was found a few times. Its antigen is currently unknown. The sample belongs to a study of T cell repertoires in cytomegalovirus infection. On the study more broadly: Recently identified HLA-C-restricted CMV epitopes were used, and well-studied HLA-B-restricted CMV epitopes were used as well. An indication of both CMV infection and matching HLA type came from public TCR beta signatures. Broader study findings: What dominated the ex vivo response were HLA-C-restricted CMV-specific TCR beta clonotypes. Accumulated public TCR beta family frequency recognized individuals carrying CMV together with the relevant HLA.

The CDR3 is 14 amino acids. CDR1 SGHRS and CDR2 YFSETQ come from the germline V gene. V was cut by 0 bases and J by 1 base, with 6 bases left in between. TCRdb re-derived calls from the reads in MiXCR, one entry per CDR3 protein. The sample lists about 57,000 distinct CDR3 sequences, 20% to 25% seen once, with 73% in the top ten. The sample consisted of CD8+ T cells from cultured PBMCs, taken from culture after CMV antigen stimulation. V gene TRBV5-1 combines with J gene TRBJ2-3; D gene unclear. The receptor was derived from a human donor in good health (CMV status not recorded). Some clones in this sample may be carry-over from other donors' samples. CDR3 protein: CASSLGQRTDTQYF. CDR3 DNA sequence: TGCGCCAGCAGCTTGGGACAACGCACAGATACGCAGTATTTT.